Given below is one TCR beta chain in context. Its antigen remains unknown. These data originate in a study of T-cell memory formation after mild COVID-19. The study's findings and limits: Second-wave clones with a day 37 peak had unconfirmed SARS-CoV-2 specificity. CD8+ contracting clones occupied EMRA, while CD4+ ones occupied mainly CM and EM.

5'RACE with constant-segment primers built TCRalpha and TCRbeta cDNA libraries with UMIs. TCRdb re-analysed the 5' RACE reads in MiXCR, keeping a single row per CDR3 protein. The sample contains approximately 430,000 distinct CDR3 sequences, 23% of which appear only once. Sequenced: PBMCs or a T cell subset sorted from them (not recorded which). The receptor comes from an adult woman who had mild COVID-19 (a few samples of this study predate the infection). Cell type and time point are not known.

CDR3: CASSRTGWGAYNEQFF. CDR3 coding DNA: TGTGCCAGCAGCCGTACGGGCTGGGGGGCCTACAATGAGCAGTTCTTC. The chain recombines TRBV5-6 with TRBJ2-1; D is perhaps TRBD2 (6 bases). Germline CDR1 and CDR2: SGHDT and YYEEEE. The V end was cut by 4 bases, the J end by 2 bases, with 16 bases between. The CDR3 totals 16 residues.